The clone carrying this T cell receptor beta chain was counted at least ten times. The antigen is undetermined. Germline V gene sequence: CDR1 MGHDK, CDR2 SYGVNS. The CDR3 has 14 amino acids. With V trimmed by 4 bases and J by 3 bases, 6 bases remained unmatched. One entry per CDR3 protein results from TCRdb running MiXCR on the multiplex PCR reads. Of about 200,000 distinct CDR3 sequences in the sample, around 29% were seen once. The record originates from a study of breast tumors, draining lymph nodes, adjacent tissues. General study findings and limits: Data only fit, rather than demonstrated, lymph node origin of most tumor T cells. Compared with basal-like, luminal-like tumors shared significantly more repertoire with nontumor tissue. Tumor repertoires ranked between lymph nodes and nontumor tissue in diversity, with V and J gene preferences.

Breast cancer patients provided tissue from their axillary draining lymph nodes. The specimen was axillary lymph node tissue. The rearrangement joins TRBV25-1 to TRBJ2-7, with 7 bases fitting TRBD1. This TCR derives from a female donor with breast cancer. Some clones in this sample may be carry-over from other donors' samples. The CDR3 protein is CASSAYRGGYEQYF. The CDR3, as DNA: TGTGCCAGCAGTGCCTACAGGGGCGGCTACGAGCAGTACTTC.